Described below is a single TCR beta chain sequence and its context. Its cognate antigen is unknown. The data derive from a study of cytomegalovirus exposure and HLA in healthy donors. Study findings and constraints: On later analysis, the bulk of CMV-associated TCR beta chains appeared to be HLA-restricted.

The PCR contained 60 Vbeta and 13 Jbeta primers. The method was immunoSEQ multiplex PCR; TCRdb's version includes in-frame clones alone and lacks a portion of them. This table has approximately 110,000 clones, roughly 81% appearing once. This CDR3 has 14 amino acids. Germline CDR1 reads SNHLY; CDR2 reads FYNNEI. The junction had 4 bases not matched to a gene; V was cut back by 7 bases and J by 0 bases. This sequence originates from a woman in her 30s in good health and CMV-seronegative. The sample comprised PBMCs. The gene calls are TRBV2 and TRBJ2-7; 9 bases align to TRBD1. CDR3 protein: CASNSDRGSYEQYF. CDR3 nucleotide sequence: TGTGCCAGCAACTCGGACAGGGGCTCCTACGAGCAGTACTTC.